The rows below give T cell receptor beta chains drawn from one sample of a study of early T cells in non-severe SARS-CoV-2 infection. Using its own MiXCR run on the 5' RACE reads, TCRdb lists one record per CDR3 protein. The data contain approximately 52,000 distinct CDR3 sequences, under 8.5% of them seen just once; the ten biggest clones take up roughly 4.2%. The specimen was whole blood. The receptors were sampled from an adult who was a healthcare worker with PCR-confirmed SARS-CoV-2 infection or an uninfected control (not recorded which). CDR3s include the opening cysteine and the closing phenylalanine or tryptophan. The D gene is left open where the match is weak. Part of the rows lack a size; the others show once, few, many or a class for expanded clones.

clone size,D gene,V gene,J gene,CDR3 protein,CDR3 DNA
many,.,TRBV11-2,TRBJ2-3,CASSLADTQYF,TGTGCCAGCAGCTTGGCAGATACGCAGTATTTT
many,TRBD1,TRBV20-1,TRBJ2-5,CSAILQQGARETQYF,TGCAGTGCTATCCTCCAACAGGGGGCGAGGGAGACCCAGTACTTC
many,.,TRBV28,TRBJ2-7,CASSLVYEQYF,TGTGCCAGCAGCTTGGTCTACGAGCAGTACTTC
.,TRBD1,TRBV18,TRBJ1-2,CASSPGQGVYGYTF,TGTGCCAGCTCCCCGGGACAGGGAGTCTATGGCTACACCTTC
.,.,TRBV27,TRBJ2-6,CASSFRGSGANVLTF,TGTGCCAGCAGTTTTCGGGGATCTGGGGCCAACGTCCTGACTTTC
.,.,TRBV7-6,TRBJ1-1,CASSRDKNTEAFF,TGTGCCAGCAGCCGAGACAAGAACACTGAAGCTTTCTTT
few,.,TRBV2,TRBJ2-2,CALQGGVNTGELFF,TGTGCCCTTCAAGGGGGGGTTAACACCGGGGAGCTGTTTTTT
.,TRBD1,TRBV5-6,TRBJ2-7,CASRTTGAYEQYF,TGTGCCAGCAGAACTACAGGGGCTTACGAGCAGTACTTC
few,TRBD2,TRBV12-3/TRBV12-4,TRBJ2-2,CACRGLGAGELFF,TGTGCCTGCCGGGGACTAGGAGCCGGGGAGCTGTTTTTT
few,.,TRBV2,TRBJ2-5,CASSGAAFQETQYF,TGTGCCAGCAGTGGTGCGGCGTTCCAAGAGACCCAGTACTTC
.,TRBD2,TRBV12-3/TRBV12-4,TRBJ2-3,CASESGRVGDTQYF,TGTGCCAGCGAAAGCGGGAGGGTTGGGGATACGCAGTATTTT
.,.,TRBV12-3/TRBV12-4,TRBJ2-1,CASSPGVVNEQFF,TGTGCCAGCAGTCCGGGGGTAGTCAATGAGCAGTTCTTC
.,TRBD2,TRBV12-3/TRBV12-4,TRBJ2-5,CASSPGGGREETQYF,TGTGCCAGCAGCCCCGGGGGGGGAAGGGAAGAGACCCAGTACTTC
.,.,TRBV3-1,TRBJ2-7,CASSQDVGTYEQYF,TGTGCCAGCAGCCAAGATGTGGGGACCTACGAGCAGTACTTC
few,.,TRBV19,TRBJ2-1,CASSIGNEQFF,TGTGCCAGTAGTATCGGCAATGAGCAGTTCTTC
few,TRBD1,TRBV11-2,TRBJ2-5,CASSLEGTGTLATQYF,TGTGCCAGCAGCTTAGAAGGGACAGGGACCTTGGCGACCCAGTACTTC
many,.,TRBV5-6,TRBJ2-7,CASSLGNEQYF,TGTGCCAGCAGTCTTGGGAACGAGCAGTACTTC
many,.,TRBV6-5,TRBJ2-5,CASSYSPSTRPGETQYF,TGTGCCAGCAGTTACTCGCCGAGTACAAGGCCTGGGGAGACCCAGTACTTC
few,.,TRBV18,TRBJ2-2,CASSPSRRGLAGELFF,TGTGCCAGCTCACCTTCGCGGAGGGGCCTGGCCGGGGAGCTGTTTTTT
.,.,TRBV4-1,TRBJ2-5,CASSQVKGKETQYF,TGCGCCAGCAGCCAAGTGAAGGGGAAAGAGACCCAGTACTTC
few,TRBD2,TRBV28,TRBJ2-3,CASSLFGGADTQYF,TGTGCCAGCAGTTTATTCGGGGGGGCAGATACGCAGTATTTT
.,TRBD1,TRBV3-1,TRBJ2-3,CASSHRQGSNTQYF,TGTGCCAGCAGCCATAGACAGGGGAGTAATACGCAGTATTTT
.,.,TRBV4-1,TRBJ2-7,CASSHLPSADEQYF,TGCGCCAGCAGCCACTTGCCTAGCGCAGACGAGCAGTACTTC
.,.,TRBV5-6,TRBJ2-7,CASSLVSGGNEQYF,TGTGCCAGCAGCTTGGTATCCGGGGGCAACGAGCAGTACTTC
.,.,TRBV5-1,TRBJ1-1,CASSSYAGANTEAFF,TGCGCCAGCAGCTCATACGCGGGTGCCAACACTGAAGCTTTCTTT
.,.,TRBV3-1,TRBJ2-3,CASSHSMTDTQYF,TGTGCCAGCAGCCATAGCATGACAGATACGCAGTATTTT
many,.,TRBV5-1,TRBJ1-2,CASSLEGVQGYTF,TGCGCCAGCAGCTTGGAAGGGGTACAGGGCTACACCTTC
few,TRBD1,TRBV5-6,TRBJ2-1,CASSWTGEQFF,TGTGCCAGCAGCTGGACAGGGGAGCAGTTCTTC
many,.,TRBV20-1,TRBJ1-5,CSAVGRSNQPQHF,TGCAGTGCCGTTGGACGGAGCAATCAGCCCCAGCATTTT
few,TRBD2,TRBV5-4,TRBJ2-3,CASSYGVAGEDTQYF,TGTGCCAGCAGCTACGGGGTAGCGGGAGAGGATACGCAGTATTTT
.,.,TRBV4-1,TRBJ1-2,CASSQQGTYGYTF,TGCGCCAGCAGCCAACAGGGAACCTATGGCTACACCTTC
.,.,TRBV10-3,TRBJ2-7,CAISEGGRTGMYEQYF,TGTGCCATCAGCGAGGGAGGGCGGACAGGGATGTACGAGCAGTACTTC
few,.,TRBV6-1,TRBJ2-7,CASSMRPIYEQYF,TGTGCCAGCAGTATGCGACCTATCTACGAGCAGTACTTC
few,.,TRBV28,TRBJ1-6,CASSLSSWDSPLHF,TGTGCCAGCAGTTTATCTAGTTGGGATTCACCCCTCCACTTT
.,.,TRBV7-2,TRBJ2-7,CASSLVFNEQYF,TGTGCCAGCAGCTTAGTCTTCAACGAGCAGTACTTC